The clone carrying this TCR beta chain was recorded a few times. The sample is drawn from a study of blood T cells in healthy people across ages. Combining a sample-barcoded 5' primer with a J-beta primer mix, a second PCR ran for roughly 6 to 11 cycles. One entry per CDR3 protein, called by TCRdb with MiXCR from the 5' RACE reads. Of 250,000 to 300,000 distinct CDR3 sequences in the sample, roughly 26% are singletons; the top ten hold about 30%. Trimming cost V 1 base and J 4 bases, with 10 bases left between them. CDR1 and CDR2 from the germline V gene are SGHTA and FQGNSA. This CDR3 has 15 amino acids.

The gene calls are TRBV7-2 and TRBJ1-4; perhaps TRBD1 as D (5 bases). The receptor was derived from a woman between 65 and 79 years old in good health. The sequencing sample was made of blood. The CDR3 nucleotides are TGTGCCAGCAGCTTAGAGGCAGGGCTTAATGAAAAACTGTTTTTT. Its protein is CASSLEAGLNEKLFF.